Listed below are T cell receptor beta chains from one sample, sequenced in a study of blood T cell repertoires in COVID-19. The table came from immunoSEQ multiplex PCR; TCRdb's copy has only in-frame clones and leaves some out. The sample includes approximately 240,000 clones, about 93% of them seen just once. Sequencing was carried out using PBMCs or T cells enriched from blood (not recorded which). The receptor source for this set is a woman aged 18 to 35 who had recovered from COVID-19. CDR3s include the opening cysteine and the closing phenylalanine or tryptophan. A D gene is named only where the DNA matches it firmly. Size values are once, few and many counts, or a class for expanded clones, and some rows have none.

D gene	J gene	clone size	V gene	CDR3 protein	CDR3 DNA
TRBD2	TRBJ2-7	-	TRBV28	CASSNQVGTSGNYEQYF	TGTGCCAGCAGCAACCAAGTCGGGACTAGCGGGAACTACGAGCAGTACTTC
-	TRBJ2-3	-	TRBV4-1	CASSLGHPNTDTQYF	TGCGCCAGCAGCCTTGGACACCCTAACACAGATACGCAGTATTTT
TRBD1	TRBJ1-1	-	TRBV24-1	CATSEAGTGTGTEAFF	TGTGCCACCAGTGAAGCCGGGACAGGGACGGGCACTGAAGCTTTCTTT
TRBD1	TRBJ1-2	-	TRBV25-1	CASSAFERDSGRYGYTF	TGTGCCAGCAGTGCCTTTGAACGGGACAGCGGGCGCTATGGCTACACCTTC
-	TRBJ1-2	-	TRBV6-5	CASSYSGGRYAYTF	TGTGCCAGCAGTTACTCGGGGGGGAGGTATGCCTACACCTTC
-	TRBJ1-3	-	TRBV21-1	CASTKQQGTGSSSGNTIYF	TGTGCCAGCACCAAGCAACAGGGAACAGGCTCCAGCTCTGGAAACACCATATATTTT
-	TRBJ1-2	few	TRBV4-3	CASSQEWQRGIYYGYTF	TGCGCCAGCAGCCAAGAGTGGCAGCGAGGAATCTACTATGGCTACACCTTC
TRBD1	TRBJ2-5	-	TRBV5-1	CASSSGTGKETQYF	TGCGCCAGCAGCTCAGGGACAGGGAAAGAGACCCAGTACTTC
-	TRBJ2-2	-	TRBV18	CASSPPSGAQNTGELFF	TGTGCCAGCTCACCCCCCTCGGGAGCCCAAAACACCGGGGAGCTGTTTTTT
TRBD2	TRBJ2-7	-	TRBV6-2/TRBV6-3	CASSRGTSSYEQYF	TGTGCCAGCAGTCGGGGGACTAGCTCCTACGAGCAGTACTTC
-	TRBJ2-7	once	TRBV7-9	CASSPSPRDEQYF	TGTGCCAGCAGCCCATCCCCCCGGGACGAGCAGTACTTC
-	TRBJ2-3	-	TRBV7-9	CASSTRRTTSTDTQYF	TGTGCCAGCAGCACAAGGCGAACTACTAGCACAGATACGCAGTATTTT
-	TRBJ2-7	-	TRBV27	CASSRTQGYEQYF	TGTGCCAGCAGTAGGACCCAGGGCTACGAGCAGTACTTC
TRBD2	TRBJ2-7	-	TRBV18	CASSPPSSGTFSYEQYF	TGTGCCAGCTCACCACCGTCTAGCGGGACCTTTTCCTACGAGCAGTACTTC